The clone carrying this T cell receptor beta chain was found many times. In building TCR beta libraries, iRepertoire HTBI primers were used together with Arm-PCR of CDR3 regions. MiXCR, run by TCRdb on the multiplex PCR reads, gives a single entry per CDR3 protein. The data hold roughly 420,000 distinct CDR3 sequences, with 13% to 15% observed a single time. This record belongs to a study of regulatory T cells in long-lasting Graves disease. CDR1 is DFQATT and CDR2 is SNEGSKA in the germline V gene (reference sequence). V trimming: 6 bases; J trimming: 2 bases; junction bases outside the gene matches: 4. The length of the CDR3 is 15 residues. The time point was: newly diagnosed GD, antithyroid drugs for less than 3 months. Making the TCR library involved RNA that had been extracted from PBMCs. This sample was also put to use in a study of T cells in Graves' hyperthyroidism and ophthalmopathy.

The sequence came from a woman between 45 and 60 years old with Graves disease. V is TRBV20-1 and J is TRBJ2-1; 13 bases agree with TRBD2. Specimen: peripheral blood mononuclear cells (PBMCs), collected at new diagnosis, from a patient treated with antithyroid drugs. In nucleotides, the CDR3 is TGCAGTGCAGGACTAGCGGGAGAAGCCTACAATGAGCAGTTCTTC. Protein: CSAGLAGEAYNEQFF.